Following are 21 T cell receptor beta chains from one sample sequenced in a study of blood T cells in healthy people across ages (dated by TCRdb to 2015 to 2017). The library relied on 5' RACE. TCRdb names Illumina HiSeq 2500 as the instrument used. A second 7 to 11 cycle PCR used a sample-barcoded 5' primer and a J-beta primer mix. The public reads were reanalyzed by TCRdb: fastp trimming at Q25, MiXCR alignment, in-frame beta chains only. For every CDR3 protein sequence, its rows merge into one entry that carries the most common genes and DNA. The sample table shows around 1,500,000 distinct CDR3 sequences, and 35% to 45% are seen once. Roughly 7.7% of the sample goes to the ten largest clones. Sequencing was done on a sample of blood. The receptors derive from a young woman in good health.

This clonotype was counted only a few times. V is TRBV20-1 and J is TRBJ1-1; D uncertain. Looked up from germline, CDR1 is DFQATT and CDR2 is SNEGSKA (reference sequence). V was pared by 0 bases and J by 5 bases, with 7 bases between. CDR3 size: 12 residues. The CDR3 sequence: CSAREAGTEAFF. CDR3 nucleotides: TGCAGTGCTAGAGAGGCGGGGACTGAAGCTTTCTTT.

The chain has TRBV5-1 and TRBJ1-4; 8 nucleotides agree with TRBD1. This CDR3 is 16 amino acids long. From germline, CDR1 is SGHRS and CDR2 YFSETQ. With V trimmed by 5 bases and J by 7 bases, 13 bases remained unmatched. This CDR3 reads CASRDPNQGTGEKLFF. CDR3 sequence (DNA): TGCGCCAGCAGGGACCCAAATCAGGGGACAGGTGAAAAACTGTTTTTT.

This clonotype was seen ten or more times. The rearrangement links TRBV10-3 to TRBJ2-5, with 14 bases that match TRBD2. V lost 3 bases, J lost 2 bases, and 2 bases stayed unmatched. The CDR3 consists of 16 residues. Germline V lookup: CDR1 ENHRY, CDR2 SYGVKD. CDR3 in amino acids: CAISEGLAGGQETQYF. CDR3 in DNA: TGTGCCATCAGTGAAGGACTAGCGGGAGGACAAGAGACCCAGTACTTC.

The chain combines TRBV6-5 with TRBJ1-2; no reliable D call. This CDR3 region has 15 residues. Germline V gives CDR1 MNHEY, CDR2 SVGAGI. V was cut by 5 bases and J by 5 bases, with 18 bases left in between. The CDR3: CASSPRPLPGYGYTF. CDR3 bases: TGTGCCAGCAGTCCCCGACCCCTCCCGGGGTATGGCTACACCTTC.

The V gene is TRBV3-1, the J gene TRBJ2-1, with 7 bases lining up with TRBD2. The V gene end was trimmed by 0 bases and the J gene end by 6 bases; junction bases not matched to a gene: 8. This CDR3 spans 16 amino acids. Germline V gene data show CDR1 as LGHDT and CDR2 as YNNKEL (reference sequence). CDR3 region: CASSQDGLAVCNEQFF. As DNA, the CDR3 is TGTGCCAGCAGCCAAGATGGGCTAGCGGTCTGCAATGAGCAGTTCTTC.

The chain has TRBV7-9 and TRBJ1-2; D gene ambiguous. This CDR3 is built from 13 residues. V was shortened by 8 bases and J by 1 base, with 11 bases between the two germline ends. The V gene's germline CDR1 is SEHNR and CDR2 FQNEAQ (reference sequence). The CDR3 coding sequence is TGTGCCAGCTTTCACGGCAATAACTATGGCTACACCTTC. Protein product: CASFHGNNYGYTF.

CDR3 protein: CAISSTGMNTEAFF. The CDR3 nucleotides read TGTGCCATCAGTAGTACAGGGATGAACACTGAAGCTTTCTTT. The J gene is TRBJ1-1, the V gene TRBV10-3; possibly TRBD1 for D (6 bases). Trimming shortened V by 5 bases and J by 0 bases, and 10 bases separated the two germline ends. CDR3 length: 14 amino acids. Germline lookup yields CDR1 ENHRY and CDR2 SYGVKD.

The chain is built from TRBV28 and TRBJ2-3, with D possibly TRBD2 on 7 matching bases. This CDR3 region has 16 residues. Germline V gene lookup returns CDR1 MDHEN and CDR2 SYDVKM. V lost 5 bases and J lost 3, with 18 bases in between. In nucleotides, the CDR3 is TGTGCCAGCAGTCCCCGTCCGGGGAGGGGGACAGATACGCAGTATTTT. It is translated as CASSPRPGRGTDTQYF.

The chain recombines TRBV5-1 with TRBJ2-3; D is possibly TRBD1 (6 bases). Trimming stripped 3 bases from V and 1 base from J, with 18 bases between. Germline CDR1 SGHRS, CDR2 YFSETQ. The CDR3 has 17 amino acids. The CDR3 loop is CASSWDPGQMGTDTQYF. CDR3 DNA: TGCGCCAGCAGCTGGGATCCGGGACAAATGGGCACAGATACGCAGTATTTT.

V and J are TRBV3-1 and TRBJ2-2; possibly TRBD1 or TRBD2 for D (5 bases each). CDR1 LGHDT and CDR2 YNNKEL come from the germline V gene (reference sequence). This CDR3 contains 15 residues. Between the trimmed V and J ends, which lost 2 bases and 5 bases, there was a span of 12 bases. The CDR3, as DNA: TGTGCCAGCAGCCAACCCCGGGGCCCGACCGGGGAGCTGTTTTTT. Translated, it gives CASSQPRGPTGELFF.

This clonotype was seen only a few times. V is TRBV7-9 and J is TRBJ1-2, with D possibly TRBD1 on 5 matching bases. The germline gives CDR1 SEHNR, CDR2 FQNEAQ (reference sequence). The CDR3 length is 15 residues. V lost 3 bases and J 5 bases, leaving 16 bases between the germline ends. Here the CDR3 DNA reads TGTGCCAGCAGCTTTTCTGGGACGCACTCTTATGGCTACACCTTC. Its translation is CASSFSGTHSYGYTF. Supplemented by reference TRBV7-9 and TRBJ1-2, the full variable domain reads DTGVSQNPRHKITKRGQNVTFRCDPISEHNRLYWYRQTLGQGPEFLTYFQNEAQLEKSRLLSDRFSAERPKGSFSTLEIQRTEQGDSAMYLCASSFSGTHSYGYTFGSGTRLTVV.

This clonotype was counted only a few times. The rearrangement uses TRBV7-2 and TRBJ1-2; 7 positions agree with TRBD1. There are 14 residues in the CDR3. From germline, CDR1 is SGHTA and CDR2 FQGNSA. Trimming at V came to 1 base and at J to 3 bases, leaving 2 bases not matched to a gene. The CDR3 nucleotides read TGTGCCAGCAGCTTAGTGGGACAGTACTATGGCTACACCTTC. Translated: CASSLVGQYYGYTF. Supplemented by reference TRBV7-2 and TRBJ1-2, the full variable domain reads GAGVSQSPSNKVTEKGKDVELRCDPISGHTALYWYRQSLGQGLEFLIYFQGNSAPDKSGLPSDRFSAERTGGSVSTLTIQRTQQEDSAVYLCASSLVGQYYGYTFGSGTRLTVV.

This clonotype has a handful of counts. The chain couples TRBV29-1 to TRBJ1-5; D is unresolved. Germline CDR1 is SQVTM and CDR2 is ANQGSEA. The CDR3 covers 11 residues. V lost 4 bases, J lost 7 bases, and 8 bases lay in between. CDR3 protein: CSVVQIQPQHF. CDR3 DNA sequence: TGCAGCGTTGTACAGATCCAGCCCCAGCATTTT.

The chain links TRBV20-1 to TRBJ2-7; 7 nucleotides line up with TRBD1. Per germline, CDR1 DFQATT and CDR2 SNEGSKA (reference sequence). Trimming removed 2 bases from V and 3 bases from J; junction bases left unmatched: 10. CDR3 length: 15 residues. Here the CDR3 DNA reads TGCAGTGCTAGACGGCCGGTGGCAGGGGGCTACGAGCAGTACTTC. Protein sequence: CSARRPVAGGYEQYF.

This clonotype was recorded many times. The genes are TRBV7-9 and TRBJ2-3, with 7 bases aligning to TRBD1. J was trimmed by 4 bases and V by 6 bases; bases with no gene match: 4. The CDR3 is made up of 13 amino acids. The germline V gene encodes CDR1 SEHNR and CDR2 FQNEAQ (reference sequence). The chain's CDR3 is CASRPTGADTQYF. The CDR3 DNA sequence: TGTGCCAGCAGACCTACAGGGGCAGATACGCAGTATTTT.

DNA for the CDR3: TGCGCCAGCAGTGATCCCAGCGGGACGCTCTACAATGAGCAGTTCTTC. It translates to CASSDPSGTLYNEQFF. The chain joins TRBV10-1 to TRBJ2-1, with 7 positions matching TRBD2. V trimming: 3 bases; J trimming: 3 bases; junction bases outside the gene matches: 8. The CDR3 length is 16 residues. Per germline, CDR1 WNHNN and CDR2 SYGVQD (reference sequence).

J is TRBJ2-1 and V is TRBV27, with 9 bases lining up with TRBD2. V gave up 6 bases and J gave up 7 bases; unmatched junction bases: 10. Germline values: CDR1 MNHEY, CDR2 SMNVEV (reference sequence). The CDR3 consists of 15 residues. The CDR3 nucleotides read TGTGCCAGCAGCGAGTTGACTAGCGGACTAAATGAGCAGTTCTTC. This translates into CASSELTSGLNEQFF.

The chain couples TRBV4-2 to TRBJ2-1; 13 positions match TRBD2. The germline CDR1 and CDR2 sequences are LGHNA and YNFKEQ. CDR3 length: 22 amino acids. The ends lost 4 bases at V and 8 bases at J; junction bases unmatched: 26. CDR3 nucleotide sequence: TGTGCCAGCAGCCGAAACCAAAAACGGACTAGCGGGAGATGGTTGGTTAGTGATGAGCAGTTCTTC. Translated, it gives CASSRNQKRTSGRWLVSDEQFF.

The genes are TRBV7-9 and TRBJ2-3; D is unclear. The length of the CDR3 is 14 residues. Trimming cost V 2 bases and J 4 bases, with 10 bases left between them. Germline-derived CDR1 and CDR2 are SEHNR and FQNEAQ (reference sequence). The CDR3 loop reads CASSLTVGSDTQYF. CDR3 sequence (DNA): TGTGCCAGCAGCTTAACTGTGGGGTCAGATACGCAGTATTTT.

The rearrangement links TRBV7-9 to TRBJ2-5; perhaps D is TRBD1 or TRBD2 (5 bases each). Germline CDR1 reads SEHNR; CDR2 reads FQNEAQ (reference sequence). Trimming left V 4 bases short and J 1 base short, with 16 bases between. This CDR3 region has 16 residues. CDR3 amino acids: CASSSGPTASQETQYF. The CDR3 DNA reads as TGTGCCAGCAGCTCGGGACCTACAGCCTCCCAAGAGACCCAGTACTTC.

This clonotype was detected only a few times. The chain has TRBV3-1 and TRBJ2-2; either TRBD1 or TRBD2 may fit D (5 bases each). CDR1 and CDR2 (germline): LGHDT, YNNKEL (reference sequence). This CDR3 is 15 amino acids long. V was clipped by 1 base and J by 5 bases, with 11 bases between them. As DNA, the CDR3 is TGTGCCAGCAGCCAAGGGTGGGGGATAACCGGGGAGCTGTTTTTT. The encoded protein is CASSQGWGITGELFF.